This T cell receptor beta chain was obtained from a study of blood T cells in healthy people across ages. On the study more broadly: Using template switching, researchers captured about one barcoded beta molecule for each two T cells.

It was with a sample-barcoded 5' primer and a J-beta primer mix that a second PCR of roughly 6 to 11 cycles was run. TCRdb re-called the 5' RACE reads with MiXCR, one entry per CDR3 protein. Found here are about 640,000 distinct CDR3 sequences, 45% to 65% of them singletons; the top ten hold 30% to 45%. This clonotype came up a few times. Input material: blood. This clonotype originated in a man aged 60 to 69 in good health.

CDR3 region: CASSQEQWVETQYF. CDR3 DNA: TGTGCCAGCAGCCAAGAGCAGTGGGTCGAGACCCAGTACTTC. This chain connects TRBV3-1 to TRBJ2-5; D ambiguous. The germline V gene encodes CDR1 LGHDT and CDR2 YNNKEL (reference sequence). This CDR3 contains 14 residues. Trimming took off 0 bases at V and 5 bases at J, with 10 bases between the two ends.